Below, one T cell receptor (beta chain) is given with its context. The CDR3 spans 16 residues. Germline loops: CDR1 SQVTM, CDR2 ANQGSEA. J gave up 8 bases and V 5 bases, and 14 bases lay outside the gene matches. Sequencing used immunoSEQ multiplex PCR; TCRdb keeps in-frame clones, though not all of them. The sample has 120,000 to 150,000 clones; approximately 81% are singletons. The data stem from a study of blood T cell repertoires in COVID-19. Across the whole study: Samples taken during acute and convalescent COVID-19 were collected in the United States, Italy and Spain.

The TCR originated in a middle-aged man with acute COVID-19. The sequenced material came from PBMCs or T cells enriched from blood (not recorded which). This chain joins TRBV29-1 and TRBJ2-1, with 11 positions matching TRBD2. This CDR3 is CSVKQVKLAGDDEQFF. CDR3 DNA: TGCAGCGTTAAGCAGGTTAAACTAGCGGGAGACGATGAGCAGTTCTTC.